Following are 18 T cell receptor beta chains from one sample sequenced in a study of blood T cell repertoires in COVID-19. Profiled with immunoSEQ multiplex PCR; TCRdb holds only in-frame clones, not every one. The sample shows 90,000 to 110,000 clones, roughly 75% of them seen only once. The specimen was peripheral blood. The receptor source for this set is a human donor in a cohort sampled during active or convalescent COVID-19.

V is TRBV15 and J is TRBJ2-7; tentative D call: TRBD2 (6 bases). V was cut by 8 bases and J by 3 bases, with 20 bases left in between. The CDR3 covers 15 residues. The V gene's germline CDR1 is LNHNV and CDR2 YYDKDF (reference sequence). The CDR3 protein is CATGRPRDPIYEQYF. In DNA, the CDR3 is TGTGCCACCGGGAGGCCGAGAGACCCGATCTACGAGCAGTACTTC.

This clone was seen just once. The gene calls are TRBV5-5 and TRBJ1-2; 7 positions match TRBD1. The germline V gene has CDR1 SGHKS and CDR2 YYEKEE (reference sequence). J gave up 8 bases and V 1 base, and 2 bases lay outside the gene matches. This CDR3 comprises 12 residues. CDR3 sequence (DNA): TGTGCCAGCAGCTTGACAGGGGTGGGCTACACCTTC. It encodes CASSLTGVGYTF.

This rearrangement joins TRBV7-9 to TRBJ2-1; 11 bases agree with TRBD2. After removal of 4 bases from V and 0 bases from J, the junction contained 11 bases not matched to a gene. There are 19 residues in the CDR3. CDR1 is SEHNR, CDR2 FQNEAQ, per germline (reference sequence). The CDR3 DNA reads as TGTGCCAGCAGCTCGATTGGGACTAGCGGAAGTAGCTCCTACAATGAGCAGTTCTTC. Protein product: CASSSIGTSGSSSYNEQFF.

This chain links TRBV5-1 with TRBJ2-3; a possible D gene is TRBD2 (5 bases). Germline V gene lookup returns CDR1 SGHRS and CDR2 YFSETQ. Trimming removed 4 bases from V and 0 bases from J, with 9 bases in between. This CDR3 is built from 14 residues. CDR3 sequence: CASSGLYSTDTQYF. The CDR3 nucleotides are TGCGCCAGCAGCGGACTGTACAGCACAGATACGCAGTATTTT.

V and J are TRBV5-1 and TRBJ1-1, with a possible D match to TRBD1 (5 bases). Trimming shortened V by 4 bases and J by 0 bases, and 13 bases separated the two germline ends. The CDR3 covers 15 residues. The germline CDR1 and CDR2 sequences are SGHRS and YFSETQ. This chain's CDR3 is CASSGLTAMNTEAFF. CDR3 DNA sequence: TGCGCCAGCAGCGGGCTGACAGCAATGAACACTGAAGCTTTCTTT.

Only a few counts were recorded for this clone. The identical CDR3 is also encoded by other nucleotide sequences in the sample. This chain uses TRBV9 with TRBJ2-1, with D unclear. Germline V lookup: CDR1 SGDLS, CDR2 YYNGEE. The CDR3 consists of 15 residues. Deletions cut 0 bases from V and 0 bases from J, with 7 bases between. CDR3 coding DNA: TGTGCCAGCAGCGTAGGTTCCAGCTCCTACAATGAGCAGTTCTTC. Amino acid sequence: CASSVGSSSYNEQFF.

The chain couples TRBV6-1 to TRBJ1-5; a weak D match, TRBD1 (5 bases). V gave up 2 bases and J gave up 2 bases, with 13 bases separating them. Germline-derived CDR1 and CDR2 are MNHNS and SASEGT. There are 16 residues in the CDR3. CDR3 nucleotide sequence: TGTGCCAGCAGTGAAATTAGGGGAGGGGGCAATCAGCCCCAGCATTTT. As protein: CASSEIRGGGNQPQHF.

V gene TRBV6-2 or TRBV6-3 combines with J gene TRBJ2-7, with unresolved D. Per the germline V gene, CDR1 is MNHEY and CDR2 is SVGEGT. This CDR3 has 15 amino acids. V was pared by 4 bases and J by 2 bases, with 15 bases between. The CDR3 protein is CASSFSQLKTYEQYF. CDR3 nucleotides: TGTGCCAGCAGTTTTTCCCAACTGAAGACCTACGAGCAGTACTTC.

This clone was counted a single time. This chain uses TRBV4-1 with TRBJ2-3; a weak D match, TRBD2 (5 bases). Trimming took off 0 bases at V and 8 bases at J, with 24 bases between the two ends. The CDR3 spans 18 residues. Germline assignment: CDR1 MGHRA and CDR2 YSYEKL. The CDR3 DNA reads TGCGCCAGCAGCCAAGATCGGGTAAGAGCGGCGATCGGGTCTACGCAGTATTTT. It specifies CASSQDRVRAAIGSTQYF.

This clone has a handful of counts. The V and J genes are TRBV9 and TRBJ2-2; a weak D match, TRBD2 (5 bases). This CDR3 has 16 residues. V was cut by 4 bases and J by 4 bases, with 17 bases left in between. Per the germline V gene, CDR1 is SGDLS and CDR2 is YYNGEE. The CDR3 DNA is TGTGCCAGCAGCTCCCAAAACGGAGGAATCACCGGGGAGCTGTTTTTT. Its protein product is CASSSQNGGITGELFF.

This sequence joins TRBV24-1 and TRBJ2-3; D remains unclear. This CDR3 is 11 amino acids long. The V gene's germline CDR1 is KGHDR and CDR2 SFDVKD. V shed 4 bases and J shed 6 bases, with 4 bases lying between them. Here the CDR3 DNA reads TGTGCCACCAGTGACTCGGATACGCAGTATTTT. Translating it yields CATSDSDTQYF.

The chain joins TRBV4-1 to TRBJ2-6, with a tentative D call TRBD1 (6 bases). This CDR3 region has 18 residues. Germline V CDR1 and CDR2: MGHRA, YSYEKL. V was clipped by 4 bases and J by 0 bases, with 16 bases between them. The DNA for the CDR3 is TGCGCCAGCAGCCCGAGTAGACAGGCCAGCTCTGGGGCCAACGTCCTGACTTTC. It yields the protein CASSPSRQASSGANVLTF.

The chain is built from TRBV27 and TRBJ2-1; 12 bases line up with TRBD2. Germline values: CDR1 MNHEY, CDR2 SMNVEV (reference sequence). V gave up 6 bases and J gave up 9 bases; unmatched junction bases: 9. The CDR3 has 15 residues. This chain's CDR3 is CASSPRLAGASEQFF. For the CDR3, the DNA is TGTGCCAGCAGCCCGAGACTAGCGGGAGCAAGTGAGCAGTTCTTC.

The chain couples TRBV19 to TRBJ2-3; tentatively, D is TRBD1 (6 bases). Germline V gene sequence: CDR1 LNHDA, CDR2 SQIVND (reference sequence). The CDR3 totals 12 residues. V lost 4 bases to trimming and J lost 4 bases, with 6 bases between them. The CDR3 reads CASSTGADTQYF. The CDR3 region has the DNA TGTGCCAGTAGTACAGGGGCAGATACGCAGTATTTT.

V gene TRBV5-6 combines with J gene TRBJ1-2, with no clear D. The CDR3 runs 13 residues. V lost 0 bases to trimming and J lost 7 bases, with 10 bases between them. Germline assignment: CDR1 SGHDT and CDR2 YYEEEE. The chain's CDR3 is CASSLGGFSGYTF. CDR3 nucleotides: TGTGCCAGCAGCTTGGGAGGGTTTAGTGGCTACACCTTC.

The chain uses TRBV27 and TRBJ2-3, with no clear D. There are 17 residues in the CDR3. Germline-derived CDR1 and CDR2 are MNHEY and SMNVEV (reference sequence). V was cut by 1 base and J by 0 bases, with 14 bases left in between. The CDR3 loop is CASSLWYAATSTDTQYF. The CDR3 DNA sequence: TGTGCCAGCAGTTTATGGTACGCTGCGACTAGCACAGATACGCAGTATTTT.

V and J are TRBV4-2 and TRBJ2-2, with TRBD2 matching 10 bases. J was trimmed by 5 bases and V by 0 bases; bases with no gene match: 9. Germline-derived CDR1 and CDR2 are LGHNA and YNFKEQ. CDR3 length: 18 amino acids. This CDR3 reads CASSQDQAGGPYTGELFF. Written as DNA, the CDR3 is TGTGCCAGCAGCCAAGACCAAGCGGGAGGGCCTTATACCGGGGAGCTGTTTTTT.

Regarding this clone: The junction departs from the called germline gene at one end, perhaps through a read error. In nucleotides, the CDR3 is TGTGCTAGCAGCTTAGCCGGGGCCGGGGAGCTGTTTTTT. Its protein product is CASSLAGAGELFF. The chain carries TRBV7-7 and TRBJ2-2; D perhaps matches TRBD2 (5 bases). CDR3 length equals 13 residues. CDR1 is SSHAT and CDR2 is FNYEAQ in the germline V gene (reference sequence).